This TCR beta chain was sequenced during a study of HIV-infected patients and healthy controls. Background on the study: The CD4:CD8 ratio increased slightly in early therapy, but CD8 counts showed no consistent change.

About 550 ng RNA was reverse transcribed with alpha and beta constant-region primers. Alpha and beta chain libraries were made separately by chain-specific third strand synthesis with multiplexing indices. TCRdb processed the 5' RACE reads anew with MiXCR; each CDR3 protein has one entry. The table lists under 10,000 distinct CDR3 sequences, 6% to 7.5% of them singletons. This clonotype was counted between two and nine times. Antigen: not known. The repertoire came from unfractionated whole blood and reflected all unsorted peripheral T cells. Study-wide results and limits: The study did not determine the donors' HLA types.

Source: blood, taken before antiretroviral therapy. The clonotype originates from an adult with HIV infection.

Here the CDR3 reads CASSSFPGSAPHHWNSPLHF. The DNA for the CDR3 is TGTGCCAGTAGTTCTTTCCCCGGGTCCGCTCCCCACCATTGGAATTCACCCCTCCACTTT. The chain uses TRBV19 and TRBJ1-6; D call uncertain. The V gene lost 5 bases and the J gene lost 7 bases, with 30 bases spanning the gap. The V gene's germline CDR1 is LNHDA and CDR2 SQIVND (reference sequence). CDR3 length: 20 residues.